This T cell receptor beta chain was documented in a study of PD-1 blockade in classical Hodgkin lymphoma. Background on the study: With a 2-week interval, patients received intravenous nivolumab at 3 mg/kg. General observations from the study: Some patients started nivolumab under 1 year after ASCT, and they were excluded. Patients who responded completely had about the same baseline diversity as newly diagnosed patients.

All trial patients relapsed after autologous stem cell transplantation. The best responses consisted of complete response, partial response or progressive disease. V dropped 4 bases and J dropped 1 base, with 15 bases sitting between them. Germline V gene lookup returns CDR1 SGDLS and CDR2 YYNGEE. CDR3 length: 15 residues. With respect to this clone: The antigen is unknown.

The protocol was immunoSEQ multiplex PCR, while the TCRdb copy is restricted to in-frame clones and leaves out a portion. The sample includes about 40,000 clones, over 65% of them seen just once. The chain joins TRBV9 to TRBJ2-7; D is ambiguous. Here the sequenced sample was peripheral blood mononuclear cells (PBMCs), taken at baseline. The TCR comes from a human donor with classical Hodgkin lymphoma. The CDR3 spells CASSPSRVGSYEQYF. CDR3 coding DNA: TGTGCCAGCAGCCCCAGTCGTGTGGGGTCCTACGAGCAGTACTTC.